The entry below describes one T cell receptor beta chain. The CDR3 is 18 residues long. Germline CDR1 reads LGHNA; CDR2 reads YNFKEQ. Losses at the gene ends were 0 bases for V and 0 bases for J; bases not matched to a gene: 7. The source of the sample is a study of blood T cell repertoires in COVID-19. The wider study: Acute-phase and convalescent COVID-19 samples originated in the United States, Italy and Spain. PBMCs, B-cell-depleted T cells, or T cells provided the cDNA or gDNA that made up the material.

Libraries were prepared by immunoSEQ multiplex PCR; TCRdb keeps only in-frame clonotypes and omits some of them. The sample yields over 65,000 clones, about 81% seen once. The rearrangement links TRBV4-2 to TRBJ2-7; 11 nucleotides align to TRBD2. The specimen sequenced was peripheral blood. The origin of this receptor is a human donor in a cohort sampled during active COVID-19. CDR3 sequence (DNA): TGTGCCAGCAGCCAAGATTTGGGGACTAGCGGAAGCTCCTACGAGCAGTACTTC. It encodes CASSQDLGTSGSSYEQYF.